This T cell receptor beta chain stems from a study of response to subunit inactivated influenza vaccine. TCRdb recomputed calls from the RT-PCR reads with MiXCR, one row per CDR3 protein. This sample has approximately 570,000 distinct CDR3 sequences; approximately 7.1% occur once, and the top ten carry approximately 12%. V lost 0 bases and J lost 5, with 14 bases in between. Germline V gives CDR1 DFQATT, CDR2 SNEGSKA (reference sequence). The CDR3 sequence is 15 residues long. This clonotype was seen a few times. Its antigen is as yet unknown. Overall study findings and caveats: Few new T cells, the authors suggested, are recruited by each seasonal influenza vaccination.

The sequencing here drew on PBMCs from blood, taken less than 25 months after vaccination. The receptor's source is a man between 50 and 69 years old who received an inactivated influenza vaccine. This chain connects TRBV20-1 to TRBJ1-5; D unresolved. The CDR3 sequence: CSARDLGRNDQPQHF. CDR3 DNA: TGCAGTGCTAGAGATTTAGGACGGAATGATCAGCCCCAGCATTTT.